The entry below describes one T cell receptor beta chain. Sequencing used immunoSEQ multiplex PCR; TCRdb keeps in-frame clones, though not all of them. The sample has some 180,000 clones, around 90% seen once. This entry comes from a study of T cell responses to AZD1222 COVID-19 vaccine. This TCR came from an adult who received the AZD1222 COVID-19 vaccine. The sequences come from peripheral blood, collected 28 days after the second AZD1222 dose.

CDR3 DNA: TGTGCCATCAGCTGGGCGGGGGGCAACACAGATACGCAGTATTTT. Encoded protein: CAISWAGGNTDTQYF. The chain carries TRBV10-3 and TRBJ2-3; 8 bases are a match to TRBD2. There are 15 residues in the CDR3. The V gene end was trimmed by 6 bases and the J gene end by 2 bases; junction bases not matched to a gene: 7. Germline CDR1 reads ENHRY; CDR2 reads SYGVKD.